This entry lists 23 T cell receptor beta chains sequenced from one sample in a study of CXCR3-negative and CXCR3-positive naive CD8 T cells (dated by TCRdb to about 2019). Sequenced on a NextSeq 550. The Human TCR Profiling Kit (MiLaboratory) was used to make UMI-labeled 5' RACE TRB cDNA libraries. TCRdb reprocessed the reads into one record per CDR3 protein sequence, lacking DNA. The sample table gives some 5,200 distinct CDR3 sequences. The ten largest clones take up roughly 2.5% of the sample. Material for sequencing was naive CXCR3- CD8+ T cells from blood. Taken with the paper, the label for cell subset or site translates to: CD45RO-CCR7+CD27+CD95- naive CD8+ T cells lacking CXCR3 (TNR3-). The source is a human donor in good health. Some clones in this sample may be carry-over from other donors' samples.

The rearrangement joins TRBV6-5 to TRBJ1-1. The CDR3 is 17 amino acids. Germline loops: CDR1 MNHEY, CDR2 SVGAGI. This CDR3 reads CASSYLGRQFLNTEAFF.

The chain is built from TRBV5-6 and TRBJ1-6. The germline V gene encodes CDR1 SGHDT and CDR2 YYEEEE. This CDR3 region has 13 residues. This chain's CDR3 is CASRRDLNSPLHF.

This clonotype is deemed medium-sized by its frequency. V gene TRBV20-1 combines with J gene TRBJ1-6; TCRdb's assignment of TRBD1 cannot be checked, as there is no DNA. This CDR3 has 13 residues. Germline values: CDR1 DFQATT, CDR2 SNEGSKA (reference sequence). Here the CDR3 reads CSARDFGDSPLHF.

Frequency places this clonotype as medium-sized. The V gene is TRBV29-1, the J gene TRBJ2-3; TCRdb's D gene call, TRBD1, goes unchecked for lack of DNA. The CDR3 loop spans 14 amino acids. Germline CDR1 SQVTM, CDR2 ANQGSEA. CDR3 region: CSSVGIGESDTQYF.

V gene TRBV27 combines with J gene TRBJ2-1. Germline V gives CDR1 MNHEY, CDR2 SMNVEV (reference sequence). The CDR3 totals 12 residues. The CDR3 sequence is CASSRTHNEQFF.

Judged by frequency, this clonotype is medium-sized (0.01 to 0.1%). This sequence joins TRBV15 and TRBJ2-7; TCRdb names TRBD1, which stays unverified in the absence of DNA. This CDR3 is 13 amino acids long. Germline V gives CDR1 LNHNV, CDR2 YYDKDF (reference sequence). The CDR3: CATSPGGLYEQYF.

By frequency, this clonotype is medium-sized. The gene calls are TRBV5-1 and TRBJ2-3. Germline lookup yields CDR1 SGHRS and CDR2 YFSETQ. This CDR3 is 13 amino acids long. The CDR3 loop is CASSFQSTDTQYF.

Judged by frequency, this clonotype is medium-sized. The rearrangement joins TRBV5-1 to TRBJ1-1; TCRdb reports TRBD1, a call that lacks DNA to check it against. This CDR3 comprises 18 residues. CDR1 is SGHRS, CDR2 YFSETQ, per germline. This chain's CDR3 is CASSLAGGQGVPNTEAFF.

Measured by frequency, this clonotype is medium-sized (0.01 to 0.1%). The chain combines TRBV6-5 with TRBJ2-7; the D call of TRBD2 rests on TCRdb alone, since no DNA is present to check it. CDR3 size: 15 residues. The germline V gene has CDR1 MNHEY and CDR2 SVGAGI. The CDR3 protein is CASSYSRGANYEQYF.

This clonotype is classed as medium-sized (0.01 to 0.1%) by frequency. The V call is TRBV29-1, the J call TRBJ2-3; TCRdb proposes TRBD2, but this gene call is untestable without DNA. This CDR3 spans 15 amino acids. Germline values: CDR1 SQVTM, CDR2 ANQGSEA. CDR3: CSVEDAGRAADTQYF.

This chain joins TRBV5-1 and TRBJ2-7. CDR1 and CDR2 (germline): SGHRS, YFSETQ. The CDR3 is 13 amino acids. CDR3 sequence: CASSLRGSHEQYF.

The V and J genes are TRBV10-3 and TRBJ2-7. This CDR3 comprises 16 residues. Germline V gene sequence: CDR1 ENHRY, CDR2 SYGVKD. The chain's CDR3 is CAISESEADRSSEQYF.

V gene TRBV6-1 combines with J gene TRBJ2-7. This CDR3 region has 17 residues. In germline, CDR1 is MNHNS, CDR2 SASEGT. CDR3: CASSALRSRGSSYEQYF.

This chain links TRBV20-1 with TRBJ2-1. Germline CDR1 reads DFQATT; CDR2 reads SNEGSKA (reference sequence). This CDR3 has 14 residues. The CDR3 sequence: CSASSGSSYNEQFF.

This clonotype shows up as large by frequency. J is TRBJ1-6 and V is TRBV1; TCRdb indicates TRBD1, and absent DNA this call remains unverified. TRBV1 is reported as a pseudogene. The CDR3 runs 16 residues. The CDR3 region is CTSSGRIRGLDSPLHF.

Considering frequency, this clonotype is medium-sized. J is TRBJ2-7 and V is TRBV29-1. CDR3 length: 13 residues. CDR1 and CDR2 from the germline V gene are SQVTM and ANQGSEA. CDR3 loop: CSAITGTSYEQYF.

This clonotype registers medium-sized (0.01 to 0.1%) by frequency. V gene TRBV7-2 combines with J gene TRBJ2-1; TCRdb reports TRBD2, a call that lacks DNA to check it against. The V gene's germline CDR1 is SGHTA and CDR2 FQGNSA. CDR3 length: 12 amino acids. The CDR3 here is CASSFLGGEQFF.

Considering frequency, this clonotype is medium-sized. V is TRBV12-3 or TRBV12-4 and J is TRBJ1-2. The CDR3 sequence is 14 residues long. CDR3 in amino acids: CASSFLSEGYGYTF.

This clonotype counts as medium-sized by frequency. This sequence joins TRBV12-3 or TRBV12-4 and TRBJ2-3; the D gene TCRdb calls, TRBD1, cannot be checked with no DNA. The CDR3 contains 18 residues. This CDR3 is CASSSTEGQEPSTDTQYF.

This chain links TRBV7-2 with TRBJ2-7; the TRBD1 assignment by TCRdb is unverifiable without DNA. Germline V CDR1 and CDR2: SGHTA, FQGNSA. The length of the CDR3 is 16 residues. The CDR3 reads CASSPSTGVETYEQYF.

This clonotype shows up as medium-sized by frequency. The chain has TRBV29-1 and TRBJ1-1; TCRdb reports TRBD1, a call that lacks DNA to check it against. This CDR3 spans 15 amino acids. Germline loops: CDR1 SQVTM, CDR2 ANQGSEA. The CDR3: CSVKFGYGGSTEAFF.

The rearrangement joins TRBV20-1 to TRBJ2-7; the D gene TCRdb calls, TRBD1, cannot be checked with no DNA. The CDR3 loop spans 14 amino acids. Germline CDR1 and CDR2: DFQATT and SNEGSKA (reference sequence). The CDR3 is CSARGPNNSYEQYF.

The chain has TRBV18 and TRBJ2-7. Per the germline V gene, CDR1 is KGHSH and CDR2 is LQKENI. This CDR3 comprises 13 residues. The CDR3 loop is CASSPAGSYEQYF.